This T cell receptor (beta chain) was found in a study of shared clonotypes between healthy human individuals. Whole-study context: Researchers drew samples from two women and three men aged 18 to 49. Each donor contributed plates that comprised three CD4 naive, three CD4 memory, two CD8 naive and one CD8 memory. Study outcomes and limitations: Estimated richness values were generally larger in naive subsets than in memory subsets.

This clone was seen once. Its target is unknown. Germline trimming cut 6 bases from V and 3 bases from J; bases unmatched to any gene: 3. CDR3 length: 14 residues. CDR1 and CDR2 from the germline V gene are MGHDK and SYGVNS. The table came from immunoSEQ multiplex PCR; TCRdb's copy has only in-frame clones and leaves some out. The sample includes fewer than 850,000 clones, about 90% seen only once; the top ten take about 34%. The specimen was memory CD8+ T cells from PBMCs. Subset specified: CD45RO+ cells pooled with CCR7-negative TemRA cells. The source is a man between 18 and 29 years old in good health. Some clones in this sample may be carry-over from other donors' samples. The rearrangement uses TRBV25-1 and TRBJ2-1; TRBD2 matches at 9 bases. The CDR3 DNA reads TGTGCCAGCAGCTTAGCGGGAGACTACAATGAGCAGTTCTTC. Translated, it gives CASSLAGDYNEQFF.